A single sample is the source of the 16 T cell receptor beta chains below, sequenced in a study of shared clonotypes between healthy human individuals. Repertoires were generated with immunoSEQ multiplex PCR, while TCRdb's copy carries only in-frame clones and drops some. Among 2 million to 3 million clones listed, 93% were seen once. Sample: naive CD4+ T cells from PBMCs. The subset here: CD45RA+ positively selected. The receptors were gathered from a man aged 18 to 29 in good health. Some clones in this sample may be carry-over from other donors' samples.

The CDR3 DNA reads TGTGCCAGCAGTTTAAGGTACAGGGGAACTCATCAGCCCCAGCATTTT. This gives the protein CASSLRYRGTHQPQHF. The chain is built from TRBV28 and TRBJ1-5, with TRBD1 matching 7 bases. There are 16 residues in the CDR3. In germline, CDR1 is MDHEN, CDR2 SYDVKM. With 2 bases clipped from V and 5 bases from J, the junction kept 9 bases outside the gene matches.

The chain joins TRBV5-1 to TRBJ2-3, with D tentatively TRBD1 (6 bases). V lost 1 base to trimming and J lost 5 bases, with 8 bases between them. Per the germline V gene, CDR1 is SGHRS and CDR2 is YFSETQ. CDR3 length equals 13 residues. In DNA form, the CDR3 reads TGCGCCAGCAGCTTGTGGGGGCAAGATACGCAGTATTTT. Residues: CASSLWGQDTQYF.

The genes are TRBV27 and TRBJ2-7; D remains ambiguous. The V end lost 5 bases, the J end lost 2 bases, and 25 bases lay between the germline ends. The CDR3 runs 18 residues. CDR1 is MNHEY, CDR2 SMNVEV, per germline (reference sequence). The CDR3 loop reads CASSPQMFSGSPTYEQYF. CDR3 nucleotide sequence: TGTGCCAGCAGTCCGCAAATGTTTAGTGGGTCCCCAACCTACGAGCAGTACTTC.

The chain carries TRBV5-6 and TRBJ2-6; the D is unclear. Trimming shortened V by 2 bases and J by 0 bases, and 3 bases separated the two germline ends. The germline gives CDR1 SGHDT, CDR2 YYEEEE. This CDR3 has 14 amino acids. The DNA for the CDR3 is TGTGCCAGCAGCTTTGTCTCTGGGGCCAACGTCCTGACTTTC. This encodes CASSFVSGANVLTF.

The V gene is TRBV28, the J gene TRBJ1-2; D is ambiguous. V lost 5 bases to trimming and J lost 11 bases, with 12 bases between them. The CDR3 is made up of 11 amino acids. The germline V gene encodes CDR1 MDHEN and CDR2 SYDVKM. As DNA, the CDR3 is TGTGCCAGCAGTGCGGACGGGGAGTACACCTTC. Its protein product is CASSADGEYTF.

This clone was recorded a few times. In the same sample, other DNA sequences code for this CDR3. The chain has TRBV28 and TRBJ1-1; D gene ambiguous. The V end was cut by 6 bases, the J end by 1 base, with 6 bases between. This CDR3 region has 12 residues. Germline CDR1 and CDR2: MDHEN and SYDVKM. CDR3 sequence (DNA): TGTGCCAGCAGCACAACGAACACTGAAGCTTTCTTT. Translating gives CASSTTNTEAFF.

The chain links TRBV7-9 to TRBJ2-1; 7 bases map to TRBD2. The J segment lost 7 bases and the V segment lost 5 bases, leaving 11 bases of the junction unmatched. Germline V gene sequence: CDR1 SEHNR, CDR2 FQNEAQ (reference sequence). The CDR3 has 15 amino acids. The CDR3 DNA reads TGTGCCAGCAGCAGCCAGGGACTACAGTCAAATGAGCAGTTCTTC. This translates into CASSSQGLQSNEQFF.

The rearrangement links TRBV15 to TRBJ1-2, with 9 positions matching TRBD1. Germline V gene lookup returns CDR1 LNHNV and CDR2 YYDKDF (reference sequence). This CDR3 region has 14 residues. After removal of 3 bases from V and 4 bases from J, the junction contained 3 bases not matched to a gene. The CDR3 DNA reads TGTGCCACCAGCAGGGGGACAGGGACCTATGGCTACACCTTC. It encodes CATSRGTGTYGYTF.

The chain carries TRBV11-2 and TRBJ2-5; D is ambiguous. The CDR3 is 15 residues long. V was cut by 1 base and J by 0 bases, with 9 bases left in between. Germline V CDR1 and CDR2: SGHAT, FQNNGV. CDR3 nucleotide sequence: TGTGCCAGCAGCTTAGGTCGTACTTACCAAGAGACCCAGTACTTC. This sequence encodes CASSLGRTYQETQYF.

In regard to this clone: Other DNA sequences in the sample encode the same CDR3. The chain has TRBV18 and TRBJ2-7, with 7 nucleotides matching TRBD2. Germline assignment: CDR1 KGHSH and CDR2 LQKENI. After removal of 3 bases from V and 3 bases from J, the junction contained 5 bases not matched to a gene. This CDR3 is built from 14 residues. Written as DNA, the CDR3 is TGTGCCAGCTCACCGGGGGGGAGTTTCTACGAGCAGTACTTC. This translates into CASSPGGSFYEQYF.

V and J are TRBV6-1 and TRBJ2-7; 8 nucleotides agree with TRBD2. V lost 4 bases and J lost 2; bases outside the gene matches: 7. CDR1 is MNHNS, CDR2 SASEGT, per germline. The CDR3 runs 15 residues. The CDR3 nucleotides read TGTGCCAGCAGTGCATCACTAGCGGAGACCTACGAGCAGTACTTC. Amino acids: CASSASLAETYEQYF.

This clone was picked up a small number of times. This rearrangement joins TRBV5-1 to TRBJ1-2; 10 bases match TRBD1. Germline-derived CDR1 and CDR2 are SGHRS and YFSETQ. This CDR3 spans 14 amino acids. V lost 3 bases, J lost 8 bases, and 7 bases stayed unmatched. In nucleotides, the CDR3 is TGCGCCAGCAGCTCTGGGACAGGGGTGAGCGGCTACACCTTC. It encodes CASSSGTGVSGYTF.

CDR3 amino acids: CASTDPTSGSTGELFF. Here the CDR3 DNA reads TGTGCCAGCACCGACCCGACTAGCGGAAGCACCGGGGAGCTGTTTTTT. The rearrangement uses TRBV28 and TRBJ2-2; 9 bases match TRBD2. This CDR3 contains 16 residues. Germline CDR1 is MDHEN and CDR2 is SYDVKM. V trimming: 7 bases; J trimming: 4 bases; junction bases outside the gene matches: 10.

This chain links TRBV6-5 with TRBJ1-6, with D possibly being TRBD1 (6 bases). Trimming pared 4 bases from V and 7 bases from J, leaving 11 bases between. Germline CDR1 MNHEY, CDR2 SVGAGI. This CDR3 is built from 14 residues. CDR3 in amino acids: CASSSQGWNSPLHF. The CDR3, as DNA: TGTGCCAGCAGTTCACAGGGATGGAATTCACCCCTCCACTTT.

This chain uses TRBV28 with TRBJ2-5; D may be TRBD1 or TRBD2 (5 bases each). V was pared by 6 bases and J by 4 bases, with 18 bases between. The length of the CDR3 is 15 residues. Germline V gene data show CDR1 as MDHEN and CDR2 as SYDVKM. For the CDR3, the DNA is TGTGCCAGCAGCCCCGGGGCGGGCCAGGGAGAGACCCAGTACTTC. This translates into CASSPGAGQGETQYF.

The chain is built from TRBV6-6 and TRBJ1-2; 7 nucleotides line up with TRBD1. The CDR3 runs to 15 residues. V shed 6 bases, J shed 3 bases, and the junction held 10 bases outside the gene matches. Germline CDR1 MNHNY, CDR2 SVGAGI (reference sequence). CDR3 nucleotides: TGTGCCAGCAGGGCAGGGGGGTTGTTGGACTATGGCTACACCTTC. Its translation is CASRAGGLLDYGYTF.